The sequence of this T cell receptor (beta chain) was determined in a study of blood T cells in healthy people across ages. Trimming cost V 8 bases and J 3 bases; bases outside gene matches: 9. The CDR3 runs to 13 residues. Germline values: CDR1 SQVTM, CDR2 ANQGSEA. Next came a second PCR, run for about 6 to 12 cycles, which used a sample-barcoded 5' primer along with a J-beta primer mix. TCRdb reprocessed the 5' RACE reads via MiXCR and lists one record per CDR3 protein. The data contain hundreds of thousands of distinct CDR3 sequences, more than 35% of them seen just once; the ten biggest clones take up about a sixth. Overall study findings and caveats: Across the age range, TCR beta diversity per million T cells fell in a roughly linear way.

This clonotype was recorded a few times. Its antigen is unknown. Peripheral blood samples of 9.5 to 10 milliliters were drawn from each donor. This TCR came from a man older than 75 in good health. Sequencing used blood. The V and J genes are TRBV29-1 and TRBJ1-1, with 7 positions matching TRBD1. The CDR3 protein is CSIMTGRYTEAFF. The DNA for the CDR3 is TGCAGCATAATGACAGGGCGGTACACTGAAGCTTTCTTT.